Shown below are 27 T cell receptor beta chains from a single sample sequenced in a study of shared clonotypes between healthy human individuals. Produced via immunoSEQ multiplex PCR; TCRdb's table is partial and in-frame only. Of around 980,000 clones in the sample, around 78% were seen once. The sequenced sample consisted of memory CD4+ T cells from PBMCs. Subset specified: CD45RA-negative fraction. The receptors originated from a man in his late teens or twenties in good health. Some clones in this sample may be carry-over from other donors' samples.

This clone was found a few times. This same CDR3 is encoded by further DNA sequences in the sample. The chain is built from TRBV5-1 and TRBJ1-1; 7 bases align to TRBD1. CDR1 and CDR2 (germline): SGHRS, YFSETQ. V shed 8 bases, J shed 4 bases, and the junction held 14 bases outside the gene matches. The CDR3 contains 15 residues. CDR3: CASSGTESWSTEAFF. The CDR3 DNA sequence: TGCGCCAGTTCGGGGACAGAATCGTGGAGCACTGAAGCTTTCTTT.

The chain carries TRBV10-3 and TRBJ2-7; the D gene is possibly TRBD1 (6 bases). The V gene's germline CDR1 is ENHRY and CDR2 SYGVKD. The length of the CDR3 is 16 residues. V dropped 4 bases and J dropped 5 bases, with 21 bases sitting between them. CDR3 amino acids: CAISVNRVSSDHEQYF. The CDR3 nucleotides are TGTGCCATCAGTGTGAACAGGGTCTCTTCGGACCACGAGCAGTACTTC.

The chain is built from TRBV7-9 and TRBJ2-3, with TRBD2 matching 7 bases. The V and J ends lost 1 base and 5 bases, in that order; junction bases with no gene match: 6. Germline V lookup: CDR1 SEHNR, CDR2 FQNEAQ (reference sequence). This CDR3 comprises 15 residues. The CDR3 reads CASSLEGRGRDTQYF. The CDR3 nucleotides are TGTGCCAGCAGCTTAGAGGGTCGCGGGAGAGATACGCAGTATTTT.

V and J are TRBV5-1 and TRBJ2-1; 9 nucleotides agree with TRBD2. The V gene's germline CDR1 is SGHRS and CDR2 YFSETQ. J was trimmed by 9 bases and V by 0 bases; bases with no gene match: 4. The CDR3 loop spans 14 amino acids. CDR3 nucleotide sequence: TGCGCCAGCAGCTTGGTAGCGGGAGTGGGTGAGCAGTTCTTC. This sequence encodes CASSLVAGVGEQFF. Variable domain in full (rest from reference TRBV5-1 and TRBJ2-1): KAGVTQTPRYLIKTRGQQVTLSCSPISGHRSVSWYQQTPGQGLQFLFEYFSETQRNKGNFPGRFSGRQFSNSRSEMNVSTLELGDSALYLCASSLVAGVGEQFFGPGTRLTVL.

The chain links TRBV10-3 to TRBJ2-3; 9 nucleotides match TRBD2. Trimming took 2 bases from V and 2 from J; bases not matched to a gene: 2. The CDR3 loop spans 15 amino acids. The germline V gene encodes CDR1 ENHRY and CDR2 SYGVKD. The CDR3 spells CAISEVAGVTDTQYF. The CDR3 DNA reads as TGTGCCATCAGTGAGGTAGCGGGAGTCACAGATACGCAGTATTTT.

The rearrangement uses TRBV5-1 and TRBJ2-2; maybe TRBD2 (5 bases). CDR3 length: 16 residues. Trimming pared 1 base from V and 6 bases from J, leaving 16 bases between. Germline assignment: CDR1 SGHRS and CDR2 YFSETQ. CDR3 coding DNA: TGCGCCAGCAGCTTGTTGGCAGGACGGGGAGCCGGGGAGCTGTTTTTT. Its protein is CASSLLAGRGAGELFF.

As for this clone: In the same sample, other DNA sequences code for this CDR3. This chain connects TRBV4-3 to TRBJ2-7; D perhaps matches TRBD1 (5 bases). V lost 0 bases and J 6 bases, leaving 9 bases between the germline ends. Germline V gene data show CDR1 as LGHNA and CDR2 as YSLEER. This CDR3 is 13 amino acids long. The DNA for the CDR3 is TGCGCCAGCAGCCAAGATCTGGGGCTCGAGCAGTACTTC. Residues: CASSQDLGLEQYF.

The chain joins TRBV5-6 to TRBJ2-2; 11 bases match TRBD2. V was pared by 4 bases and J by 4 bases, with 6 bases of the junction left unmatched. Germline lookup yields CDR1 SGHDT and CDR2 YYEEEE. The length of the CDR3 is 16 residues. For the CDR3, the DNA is TGTGCCAGCAGCCTAATAGCGGGAGGGAGCACCGGGGAGCTGTTTTTT. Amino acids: CASSLIAGGSTGELFF.

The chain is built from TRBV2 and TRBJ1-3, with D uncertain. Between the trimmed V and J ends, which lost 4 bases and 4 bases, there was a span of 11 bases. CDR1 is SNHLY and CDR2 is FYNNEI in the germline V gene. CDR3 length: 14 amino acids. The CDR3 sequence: CASSGDISGNTIYF. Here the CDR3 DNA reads TGTGCCAGCAGTGGAGATATCTCAGGAAACACCATATATTTT.

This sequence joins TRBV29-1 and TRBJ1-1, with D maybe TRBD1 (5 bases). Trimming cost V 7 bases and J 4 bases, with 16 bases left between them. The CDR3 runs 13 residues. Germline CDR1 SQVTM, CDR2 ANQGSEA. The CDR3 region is CSAGRDLGTEAFF. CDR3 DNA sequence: TGCAGCGCCGGCAGGGACTTGGGCACTGAAGCTTTCTTT.

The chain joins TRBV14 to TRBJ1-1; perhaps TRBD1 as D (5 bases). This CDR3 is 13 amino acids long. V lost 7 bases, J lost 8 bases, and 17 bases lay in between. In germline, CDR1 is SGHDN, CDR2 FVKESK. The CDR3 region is CASIPFVGVEAFF. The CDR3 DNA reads TGTGCCAGCATCCCTTTCGTAGGGGTCGAAGCTTTCTTT.

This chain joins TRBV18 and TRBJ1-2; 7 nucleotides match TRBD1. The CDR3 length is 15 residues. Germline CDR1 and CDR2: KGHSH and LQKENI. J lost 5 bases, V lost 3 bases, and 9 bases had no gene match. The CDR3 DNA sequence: TGTGCCAGCTCACCGGGAGGGGGCTATTCATATGGCTACACCTTC. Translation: CASSPGGGYSYGYTF.

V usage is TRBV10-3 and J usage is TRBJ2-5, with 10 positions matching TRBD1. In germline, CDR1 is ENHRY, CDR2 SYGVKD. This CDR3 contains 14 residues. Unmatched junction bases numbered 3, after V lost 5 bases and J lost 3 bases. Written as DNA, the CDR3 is TGTGCCATCAGTAAAGGGACAGGGGAAGAGACCCAGTACTTC. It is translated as CAISKGTGEETQYF.

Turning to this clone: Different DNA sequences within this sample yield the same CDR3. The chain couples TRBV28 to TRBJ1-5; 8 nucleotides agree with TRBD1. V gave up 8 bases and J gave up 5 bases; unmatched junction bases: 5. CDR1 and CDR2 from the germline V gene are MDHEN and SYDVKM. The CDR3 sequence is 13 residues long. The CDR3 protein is CASRQGADQPQHF. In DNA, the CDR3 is TGTGCCAGCCGGCAGGGGGCTGATCAGCCCCAGCATTTT.

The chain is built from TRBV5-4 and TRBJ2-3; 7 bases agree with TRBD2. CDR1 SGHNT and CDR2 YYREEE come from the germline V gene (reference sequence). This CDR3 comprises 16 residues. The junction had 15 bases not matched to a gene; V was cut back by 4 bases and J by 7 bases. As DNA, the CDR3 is TGTGCCAGCAGCCCCTGGGGGGGGACGGCACCGCATACGCAGTATTTT. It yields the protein CASSPWGGTAPHTQYF. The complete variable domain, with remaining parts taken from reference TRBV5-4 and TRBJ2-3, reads ETGVTQSPTHLIKTRGQQVTLRCSSQSGHNTVSWYQQALGQGPQFIFQYYREEENGRGNFPPRFSGLQFPNYSSELNVNALELDDSALYLCASSPWGGTAPHTQYFGPGTRLTVL.

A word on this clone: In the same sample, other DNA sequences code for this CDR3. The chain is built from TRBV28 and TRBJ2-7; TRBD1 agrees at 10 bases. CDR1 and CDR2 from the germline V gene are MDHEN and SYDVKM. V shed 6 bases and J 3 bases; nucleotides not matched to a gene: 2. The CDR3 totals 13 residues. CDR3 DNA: TGTGCCAGCAGGCGGGACAGGGGCTACGAGCAGTACTTC. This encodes CASRRDRGYEQYF.

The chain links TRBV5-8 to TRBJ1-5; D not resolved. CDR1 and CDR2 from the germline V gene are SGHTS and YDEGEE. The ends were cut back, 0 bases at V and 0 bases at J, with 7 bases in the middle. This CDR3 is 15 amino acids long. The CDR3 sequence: CASSLGWDSNQPQHF. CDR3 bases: TGTGCCAGCAGCTTGGGTTGGGATAGCAATCAGCCCCAGCATTTT.

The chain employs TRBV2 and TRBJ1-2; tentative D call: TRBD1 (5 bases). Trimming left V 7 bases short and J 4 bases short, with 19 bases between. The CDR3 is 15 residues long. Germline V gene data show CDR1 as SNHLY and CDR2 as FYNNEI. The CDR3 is CASTLGPGNTYGYTF. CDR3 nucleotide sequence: TGTGCCAGCACCCTAGGGCCAGGGAATACCTATGGCTACACCTTC.

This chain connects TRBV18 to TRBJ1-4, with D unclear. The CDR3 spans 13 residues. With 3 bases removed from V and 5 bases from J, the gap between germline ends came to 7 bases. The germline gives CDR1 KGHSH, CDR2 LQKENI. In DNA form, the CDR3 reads TGTGCCAGCTCACCGGGCCGGAATGAAAAACTGTTTTTT. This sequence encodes CASSPGRNEKLFF. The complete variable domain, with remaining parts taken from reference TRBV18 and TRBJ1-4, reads NAGVMQNPRHLVRRRGQEARLRCSPMKGHSHVYWYRQLPEEGLKFMVYLQKENIIDESGMPKERFSAEFPKEGPSILRIQQVVRGDSAAYFCASSPGRNEKLFFGSGTQLSVL.

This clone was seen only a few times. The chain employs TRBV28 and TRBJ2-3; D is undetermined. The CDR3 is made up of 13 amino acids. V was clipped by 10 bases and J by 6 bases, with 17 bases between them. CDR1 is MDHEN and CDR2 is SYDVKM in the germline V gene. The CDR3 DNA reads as TGTGCCACCGAACCGGGCCGAACGGATACGCAGTATTTT. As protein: CATEPGRTDTQYF.

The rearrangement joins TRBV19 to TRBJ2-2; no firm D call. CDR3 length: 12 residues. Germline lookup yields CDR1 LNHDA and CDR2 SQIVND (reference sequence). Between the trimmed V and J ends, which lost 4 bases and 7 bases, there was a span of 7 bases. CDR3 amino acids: CASSTNHGELFF. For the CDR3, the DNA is TGTGCCAGTAGTACGAACCACGGGGAGCTGTTTTTT.

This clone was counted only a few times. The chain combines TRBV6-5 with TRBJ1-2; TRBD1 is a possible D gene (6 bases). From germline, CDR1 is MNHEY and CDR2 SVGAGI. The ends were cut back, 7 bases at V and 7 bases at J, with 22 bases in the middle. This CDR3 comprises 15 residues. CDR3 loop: CASNRQGLPPGGYTF. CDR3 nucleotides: TGTGCCAGCAATCGGCAGGGGTTGCCCCCCGGTGGCTACACCTTC.

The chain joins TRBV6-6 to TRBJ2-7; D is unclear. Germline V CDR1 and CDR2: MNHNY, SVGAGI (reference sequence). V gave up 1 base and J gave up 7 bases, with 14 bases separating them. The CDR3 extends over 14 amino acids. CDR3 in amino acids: CASSYLAGAMEQYF. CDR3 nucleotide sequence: TGTGCCAGCAGTTACTTGGCAGGTGCTATGGAGCAGTACTTC.

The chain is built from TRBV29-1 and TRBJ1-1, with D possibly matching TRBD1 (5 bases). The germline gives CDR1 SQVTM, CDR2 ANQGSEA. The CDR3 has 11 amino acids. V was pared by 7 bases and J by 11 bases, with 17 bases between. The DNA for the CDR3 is TGCAGCGCCGAAGGGGAGGTGGGCGCTTTCTTT. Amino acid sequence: CSAEGEVGAFF.

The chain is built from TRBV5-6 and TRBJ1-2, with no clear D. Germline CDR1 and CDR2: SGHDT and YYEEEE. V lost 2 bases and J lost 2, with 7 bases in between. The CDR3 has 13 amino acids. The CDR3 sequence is CASSFGRNYGYTF. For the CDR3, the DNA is TGTGCCAGCAGCTTCGGCAGGAACTATGGCTACACCTTC.

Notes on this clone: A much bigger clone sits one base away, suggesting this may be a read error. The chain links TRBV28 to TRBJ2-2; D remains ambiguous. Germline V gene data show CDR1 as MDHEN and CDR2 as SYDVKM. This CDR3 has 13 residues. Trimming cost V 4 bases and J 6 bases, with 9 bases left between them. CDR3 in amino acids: CASSSIPAGELFF. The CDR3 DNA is TGTGCCAGCAGTTCAATTCCCGCCGGGGAGCTGTTTTTT.

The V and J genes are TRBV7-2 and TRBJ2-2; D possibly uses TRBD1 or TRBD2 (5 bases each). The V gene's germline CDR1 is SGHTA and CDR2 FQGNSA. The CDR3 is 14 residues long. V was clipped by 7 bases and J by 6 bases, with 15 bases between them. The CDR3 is CASTQKRGSGELFF. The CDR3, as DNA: TGTGCCAGCACCCAGAAGAGGGGATCCGGGGAGCTGTTTTTT.